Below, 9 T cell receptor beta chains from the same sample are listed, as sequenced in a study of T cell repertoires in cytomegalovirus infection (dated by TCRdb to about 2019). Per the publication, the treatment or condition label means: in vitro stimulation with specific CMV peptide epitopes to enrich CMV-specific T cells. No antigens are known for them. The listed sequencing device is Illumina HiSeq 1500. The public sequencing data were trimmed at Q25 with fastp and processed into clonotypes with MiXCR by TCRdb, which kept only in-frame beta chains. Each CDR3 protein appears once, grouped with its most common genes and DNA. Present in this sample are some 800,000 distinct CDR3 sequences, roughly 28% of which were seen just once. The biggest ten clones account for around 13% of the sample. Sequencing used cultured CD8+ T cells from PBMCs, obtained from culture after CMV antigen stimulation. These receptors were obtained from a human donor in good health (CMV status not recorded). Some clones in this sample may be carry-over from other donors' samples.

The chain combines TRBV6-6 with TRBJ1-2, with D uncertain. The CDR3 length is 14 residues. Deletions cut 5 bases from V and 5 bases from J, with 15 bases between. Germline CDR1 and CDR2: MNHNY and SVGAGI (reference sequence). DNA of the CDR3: TGTGCCAGCAGTACACGGGCACCTCTATATGGCTACACCTTC. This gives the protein CASSTRAPLYGYTF.

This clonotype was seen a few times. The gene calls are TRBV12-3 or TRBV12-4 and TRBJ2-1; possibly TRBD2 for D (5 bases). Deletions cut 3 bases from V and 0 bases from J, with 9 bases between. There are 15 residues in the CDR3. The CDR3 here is CASSFGIHSYNEQFF. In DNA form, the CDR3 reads TGTGCCAGCAGTTTCGGGATTCACTCCTACAATGAGCAGTTCTTC.

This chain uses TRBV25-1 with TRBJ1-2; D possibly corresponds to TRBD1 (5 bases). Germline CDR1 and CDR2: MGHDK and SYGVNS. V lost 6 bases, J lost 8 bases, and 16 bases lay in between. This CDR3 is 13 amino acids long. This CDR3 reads CASRDSRVRGYTF. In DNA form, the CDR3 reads TGTGCCAGCAGGGACTCCAGGGTTCGCGGCTACACCTTC.

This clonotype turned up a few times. CDR3 loop: CASSLALGEPQHF. The CDR3 coding sequence is TGTGCCAGCAGTTTAGCCCTCGGAGAGCCCCAGCATTTT. The V and J genes are TRBV12-3 or TRBV12-4 and TRBJ1-5; D uncertain. The CDR3 length is 13 residues. The V end was cut by 0 bases, the J end by 8 bases, with 8 bases between.

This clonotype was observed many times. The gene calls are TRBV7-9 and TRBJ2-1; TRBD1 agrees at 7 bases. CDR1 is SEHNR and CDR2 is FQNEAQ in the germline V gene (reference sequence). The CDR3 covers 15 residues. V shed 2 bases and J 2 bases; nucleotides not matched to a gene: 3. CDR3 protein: CASSLTGDAYNEQFF. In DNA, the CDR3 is TGTGCCAGCAGCTTAACAGGGGATGCCTACAATGAGCAGTTCTTC.

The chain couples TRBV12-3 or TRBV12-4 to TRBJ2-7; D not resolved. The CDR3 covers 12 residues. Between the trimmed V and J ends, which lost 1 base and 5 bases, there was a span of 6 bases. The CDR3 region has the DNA TGTGCCAGCAGTTTAGGTCCGAACGAGCAGTACTTC. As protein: CASSLGPNEQYF.

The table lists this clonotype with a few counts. Here the CDR3 reads CASMGGVETQYF. The CDR3 DNA reads TGTGCCAGCATGGGGGGGGTGGAGACCCAGTACTTC. The rearrangement joins TRBV12-3 or TRBV12-4 to TRBJ2-5, with TRBD2 matching 7 bases. The CDR3 length is 12 residues. Trimming cost V 7 bases and J 5 bases; bases outside gene matches: 4.

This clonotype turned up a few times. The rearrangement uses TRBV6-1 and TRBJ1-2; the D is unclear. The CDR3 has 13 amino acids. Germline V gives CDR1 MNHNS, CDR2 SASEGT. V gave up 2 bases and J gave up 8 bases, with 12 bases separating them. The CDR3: CASSENREEGYTF. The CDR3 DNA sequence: TGTGCCAGCAGTGAAAACCGGGAGGAAGGCTACACCTTC.

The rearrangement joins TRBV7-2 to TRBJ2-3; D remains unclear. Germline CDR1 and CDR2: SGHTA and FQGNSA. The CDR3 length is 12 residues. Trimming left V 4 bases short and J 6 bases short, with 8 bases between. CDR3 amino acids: CASSSLWDTQYF. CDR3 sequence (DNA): TGTGCCAGCAGCTCCCTCTGGGATACGCAGTATTTT.